Each of the 18 T cell receptor beta chains below was sequenced from the same sample in a study of cytotoxic CD8 clonotypes in ibrutinib-treated CLL. Method: immunoSEQ multiplex PCR; TCRdb's copy keeps in-frame clones and lacks some. Altogether under 150,000 clones are present, around 82% being singletons, with the ten largest covering 6.5% to 8%. Sequences were derived from PBMCs, sampled after 36 months of ibrutinib treatment. These receptors were taken from a human donor with chronic lymphocytic leukemia.

The rearrangement uses TRBV18 and TRBJ1-5, with D possibly TRBD1 on 5 matching bases. Per germline, CDR1 KGHSH and CDR2 LQKENI. The V and J ends lost 3 bases and 2 bases respectively, with 8 bases between them. This CDR3 spans 14 amino acids. The CDR3 sequence is CASSPDTGNQPQHF. CDR3 coding DNA: TGTGCCAGCTCACCGGACACTGGCAATCAGCCCCAGCATTTT.

V is TRBV5-8 and J is TRBJ2-1; D is possibly TRBD1 (6 bases). CDR3 length equals 14 residues. Germline V CDR1 and CDR2: SGHTS, YDEGEE. Trimming pared 3 bases from V and 3 bases from J, leaving 10 bases between. Here the CDR3 DNA reads TGTGCCAGCAGCTCCTCGGGACACTACAATGAGCAGTTCTTC. This gives the protein CASSSSGHYNEQFF.

The rearrangement links TRBV10-3 to TRBJ2-7, with D perhaps assigned TRBD1 or TRBD2 (5 bases each). V was trimmed by 6 bases and J by 0 bases, leaving 15 bases between them. Germline V gene data show CDR1 as ENHRY and CDR2 as SYGVKD. CDR3 length: 15 residues. CDR3: CAIRDRDGFSYEQYF. The CDR3 DNA follows: TGTGCCATCAGAGACCGGGACGGGTTCTCCTACGAGCAGTACTTC.

The chain recombines TRBV19 with TRBJ2-1, with 10 bases fitting TRBD2. Germline loops: CDR1 LNHDA, CDR2 SQIVND (reference sequence). V dropped 4 bases and J dropped 6; count of bases not matched to a gene: 6. The CDR3 has 15 residues. In DNA, the CDR3 is TGTGCCAGTAGTAGGCCGGGACTAGCGTCCAATGAGCAGTTCTTC. Residues: CASSRPGLASNEQFF.

J is TRBJ2-7 and V is TRBV6-5; the D gene is possibly TRBD1 (6 bases). Trimming cost V 6 bases and J 4 bases, with 10 bases left between them. The CDR3 has 12 amino acids. The germline gives CDR1 MNHEY, CDR2 SVGAGI. CDR3 in amino acids: CASSQGQYEQYF. The CDR3 DNA reads as TGTGCCAGCAGCCAAGGACAGTACGAGCAGTACTTC.

This sequence joins TRBV10-3 and TRBJ1-1; the D gene is possibly TRBD1 (6 bases). The germline V and J ends were trimmed by 6 bases and 1 base, with 12 bases remaining between them. CDR1 ENHRY and CDR2 SYGVKD come from the germline V gene. This CDR3 spans 14 amino acids. The CDR3 DNA reads TGTGCCATCAGACCAGGGACACCGAACACTGAAGCTTTCTTT. This codes for CAIRPGTPNTEAFF.

V and J are TRBV6-6 and TRBJ1-1, with TRBD1 matching 7 bases. Germline V CDR1 and CDR2: MNHNY, SVGAGI (reference sequence). The CDR3 is 16 amino acids. Trimming took 1 base from V and 5 from J; bases not matched to a gene: 10. The CDR3 region has the DNA TGTGCCAGCAGTTACTTAGGGGGCGCGGGTGGGACTGAAGCTTTCTTT. This translates into CASSYLGGAGGTEAFF.

The chain uses TRBV21-1 and TRBJ1-1. TRBV21-1 is noted as a pseudogene. The CDR3 is made up of 12 amino acids. CDR3 in DNA: TGTGCCAGCAGTTCGGTGAACACTGAAGCTTTCTTT. Protein: CASSSVNTEAFF.

The chain carries TRBV14 and TRBJ2-3; possible D gene TRBD2, 5 bases. The germline gives CDR1 SGHDN, CDR2 FVKESK. V was trimmed by 2 bases and J by 6 bases, leaving 18 bases between them. This CDR3 spans 16 amino acids. In DNA, the CDR3 is TGTGCCAGCAGCCAAAATCTAGCCCTTACACATGATACGCAGTATTTT. This sequence encodes CASSQNLALTHDTQYF. Supplemented by reference TRBV14 and TRBJ2-3, the full variable domain reads EAGVTQFPSHSVIEKGQTVTLRCDPISGHDNLYWYRRVMGKEIKFLLHFVKESKQDESGMPNNRFLAERTGGTYSTLKVQPAELEDSGVYFCASSQNLALTHDTQYFGPGTRLTVL.

V and J are TRBV6-1 and TRBJ2-7; no clear D. The CDR3 is 11 amino acids. In germline, CDR1 is MNHNS, CDR2 SASEGT. Trimming stripped 0 bases from V and 6 bases from J, with 3 bases between. In nucleotides, the CDR3 is TGTGCCAGCAGTGAAGCCGCCGAGCAGTACTTC. Encoded protein: CASSEAAEQYF.

The rearrangement links TRBV7-2 to TRBJ2-4; D gene ambiguous. Germline loops: CDR1 SGHTA, CDR2 FQGNSA. The CDR3 length is 13 residues. The V end lost 5 bases, the J end lost 0 bases, and 5 bases lay between the germline ends. CDR3 coding DNA: TGTGCCAGCAGCGGAATAGCCAAAAACATTCAGTACTTC. Its translation is CASSGIAKNIQYF.

This clone occurred once. V usage is TRBV5-4 and J usage is TRBJ2-2; 8 bases are a match to TRBD1. Germline lookup yields CDR1 SGHNT and CDR2 YYREEE (reference sequence). The CDR3 contains 15 residues. J gave up 4 bases and V 4 bases, and 6 bases lay outside the gene matches. CDR3 sequence reads: CASSPGQVITGELFF. CDR3 sequence (DNA): TGTGCCAGCAGCCCGGGACAGGTGATCACCGGGGAGCTGTTTTTT.

This rearrangement joins TRBV2 to TRBJ2-7; D remains ambiguous. Between the trimmed V and J ends, which lost 6 bases and 3 bases, there was a span of 18 bases. Germline CDR1 reads SNHLY; CDR2 reads FYNNEI. This CDR3 is built from 15 residues. The CDR3 DNA sequence: TGTGCCAGCAGGAACCCGTACGGCCGTGACTACGAGCAGTACTTC. It codes for CASRNPYGRDYEQYF. Full variable domain (remainder filled in from reference TRBV2 and TRBJ2-7): EPEVTQTPSHQVTQMGQEVILRCVPISNHLYFYWYRQILGQKVEFLVSFYNNEISEKSEIFDDQFSVERPDGSNFTLKIRSTKLEDSAMYFCASRNPYGRDYEQYFGPGTRLTVT.

The chain recombines TRBV5-1 with TRBJ2-5; 7 positions match TRBD1. This CDR3 contains 15 residues. J gave up 2 bases and V 4 bases, and 8 bases lay outside the gene matches. Germline V gives CDR1 SGHRS, CDR2 YFSETQ. CDR3 protein: CASSPRQGVQETQYF. The CDR3 DNA is TGCGCCAGCAGCCCCCGACAGGGCGTTCAAGAGACCCAGTACTTC.

The chain carries TRBV19 and TRBJ2-1; 8 bases line up with TRBD1. The germline CDR1 and CDR2 sequences are LNHDA and SQIVND (reference sequence). The CDR3 consists of 18 residues. The V segment lost 1 base and the J segment 7 bases; nucleotides outside the gene matches: 15. The CDR3 region is CASSIGRGRDRFRNEQFF. The DNA for the CDR3 is TGTGCCAGTAGTATAGGCCGCGGTAGGGACAGGTTTAGGAATGAGCAGTTCTTC.

The V call is TRBV4-1, the J call TRBJ2-3, with 9 bases matching TRBD2. This CDR3 spans 17 amino acids. Germline CDR1 MGHRA, CDR2 YSYEKL. The ends lost 1 base at V and 7 bases at J; junction bases unmatched: 12. The DNA of the CDR3 is TGCGCCAGCAGCCAAGCCCCGGCGGGGGGGTTCATGAATACGCAGTATTTT. Protein: CASSQAPAGGFMNTQYF.

The CDR3 region has the DNA TGTGCCAGCAGTTACACGGAGGGCGAAACTGAAGCTTTCTTT. This sequence encodes CASSYTEGETEAFF. The chain joins TRBV6-6 to TRBJ1-1, with D unresolved. Germline lookup yields CDR1 MNHNY and CDR2 SVGAGI (reference sequence). The V end lost 2 bases, the J end lost 5 bases, and 12 bases lay between the germline ends. CDR3 length: 14 residues.

The chain uses TRBV28 and TRBJ1-5, with D possibly matching TRBD1 (6 bases). The CDR3 is made up of 13 amino acids. V lost 6 bases and J 7 bases, leaving 13 bases between the germline ends. The germline gives CDR1 MDHEN, CDR2 SYDVKM. CDR3 sequence reads: CASRGSRGQPQHF. The CDR3 coding sequence is TGTGCCAGCAGGGGGAGCAGGGGACAGCCCCAGCATTTT.